This TCR beta chain was profiled in a study of cytomegalovirus exposure and HLA in healthy donors (dated by TCRdb to between 2016 and 2019). With respect to the entire study: According to an earlier analysis of around 600 of the donors, about 179 million T cells yielded 95 million to 140 million unique TCR beta sequences and about 300 Gb of sequence data. Roughly 300 gigabases of sequencing data and around 85 million unique TCR sequences made up an early release that covered several hundred HLA-typed donors. The genetic ancestry cluster associated with self-reported Caucasian donors included over 80% of the approximately 400 genotyped donors. The study aimed to test whether signatures of past pathogen exposure could be identified by cataloging public T cell receptors. The study used immunosequencing to profile the T cell repertoires of about 670 subjects and linked those repertoires to cytomegalovirus serostatus. In addition to the first cohort of roughly 670 subjects, a separate validation cohort of approximately 130 different subjects was used. To predict cytomegalovirus infection status, the study brought together high-throughput TCR immunosequencing, statistical association of individual TCRs with disease status, and machine learning. To study patterns of TCR occurrence, a later analysis re-analyzed previously published TCR beta repertoires from under 750 donors and added high-resolution HLA genotyping. In the later analysis, no new phenotypic data were used to find candidate immune exposures; instead, reliance was placed on TCR beta sequences and their occurrence across donors. An earlier analysis of more than 450 of the donors used high-throughput TCR beta sequencing to judge whether each TCR beta V gene segment behaved as functional or pseudogenic. Alongside the repertoire data, information on donor age, sex, ethnicity and CMV serostatus was compiled. A later genetic analysis used genome-wide SNP genotypes for about three fifths of the 666 donors, treating that subset as a discovery cohort. All discovery cohort repertoires had been generated on a single sequencing platform. Class I and class II HLA loci were covered by the typing at four-digit resolution. The number of donors typed differed by locus, with roughly 629-640 for A, B, C, DRB1 and DQB1, more than 500 for DQA1, over 600 for DPA1, and some 470 for DPB1. About 5 DR-DQ haplotypes were handled as single units for association and clustering, since linkage in the cohort was strong. Among some 400 genotyped donors of the cohort, an average of around 250,000 unique TCR beta nucleotide sequences was sequenced per donor, of which roughly 17% were non-productive.

The cohort consisted of 666 healthy bone marrow donors. All cohort members were sampled while nominally healthy, although unrecorded immune exposures were likely present. The donor tested CMV seropositive and was one of the 289 seropositive cohort members. Each donor provided a peripheral blood sample, and peripheral blood mononuclear cells were used for TCR beta sequencing. The Qiagen DNeasy Blood Extraction Kit was used to extract genomic DNA from the blood cell samples. What the authors observed across the whole study: Because HLA typing was missing for some donors at each locus, association tests included only the typed subset. A further reported finding was that TCR beta sequences accurately predicted the HLA-A and HLA-B alleles for most subjects in the first cohort. When HLA alleles, especially DR and DQ, strongly co-occurred, attributing TCR associations to individual alleles was difficult. The study gave a list of around 170 TCR beta chains associated with cytomegalovirus. The authors suggested that the approach could potentially be extended to other disease states and immunological phenotypes. A few of the identified cytomegalovirus-associated TCR beta chains were confirmed in vitro to be specific for cytomegalovirus antigens. The presence/absence analyses assumed that sequencing depth was roughly uniform across donors, and that assumption may not be true. The classifier was reported to diagnose cytomegalovirus status with high specificity and sensitivity in both the original and validation cohorts. According to a later analysis, TCR association rates differed among HLA loci, with DRB1 alleles showing the most associated TCRs and HLA-C alleles showing the fewest. About 17 rarely observed V segments, including chromosome 9 orphons, were excluded from the earlier analysis of about 500 of the donors because counts were too low. Specific HLA alleles were associated with around 18,000 TCR beta sequences at a false discovery rate of 0.05 in a later analysis. The only immune exposure information available for the cohort was CMV serostatus. Correlated functional status among segregating V segments might reflect linkage disequilibrium, but an unknown experimental factor could not be ruled out. The sequencing pipeline was judged likely to have produced a cluster of highly shared sequence variants as a technical artifact. An association between a missense DCLRE1C variant and V-gene and J-gene trimming of TCR beta chains was found in a later genetic analysis and replicated in an independent cohort. Compared with equally common non-associated chains, HLA-associated TCR beta chains in a later analysis were more clonally expanded and had lower generation probabilities. In a later analysis, most CMV-associated TCR beta chains were found to appear HLA-restricted, with HLA associations seemingly driven largely by CMV exposure. Broadly in line with IMGT annotations, most TCR beta V segments showed up in productive rearrangements about 90% or about 30% of the time in an earlier analysis of under 700 of the donors. Across donors, most TCR sequences were observed very rarely, whereas some public TCRs were present in many individuals. In this cohort, only TCR beta chains were sequenced, and detectable features were limited by the absence of alpha or paired-chain data. According to a later analysis, parvovirus B19, influenza, CMV and Epstein-Barr virus appeared linked to several top co-occurrence clusters. A later genetic analysis reported fewer N-insertions in productive TCRs among donors in an Asian-associated ancestry cluster than the approximately 700-donor mean. Some IMGT-functional V segments, including TRBV6-2 and TRBV6-3, could not be distinguished by the 87-base-pair reads and were therefore excluded.

The library was obtained by the immunoSEQ multiplex PCR assay. The multiplex PCR relied on a mix of 60 forward primers for TCR Vbeta segments and 13 reverse primers for TCR Jbeta segments. Amplification of the CDR3 region of rearranged TCR beta genes was performed with a multiplex PCR assay on genomic DNA. The Illumina HiSeq System was used to sequence the amplified TCR beta libraries as 87-base-pair reads. On the study's bioinformatics: In a later analysis, approximately 74 million unique TCR beta chains were counted across the roughly 670 repertoires, and some 10 million of these chains were shared by at least two donors. Raw reads were error-corrected and collapsed into unique sequences with a nearest-neighbor algorithm that merged closely related sequences to remove PCR and sequencing errors. Alignment of CDR3 sequences to IMGT reference sequences was used to assign V, D and J gene segments. For a sequence to be retained, a match of at least six nucleotides was required to both a V gene segment and a J gene segment. A rearrangement was called productive if the CDR3 had no stop codons and remained in frame with V and J, and every other rearrangement was called non-productive. CDR3 was defined according to IMGT convention as the region running from the second conserved V-encoded cysteine to the conserved J-encoded phenylalanine. In an earlier analysis of around 540 of the donors, sequences lacking an unambiguous match to a single V gene segment were excluded. An earlier analysis of about 590 of the donors classified V segments as functional when productive rearrangements were above 56.7% and as segregating when the standard deviation between donors was above 5%. A statistical classification framework was built for diagnosing cytomegalovirus status from the catalog of TCR beta chain sequences. In a later analysis, TCR nucleotide sequences were compared against IMGT/GENE-DB human TR gene sequences so that V and J genes could be assigned. A later analysis assigned CDR3 sequences and most-parsimonious VDJ recombination scenarios with the TCRdist pipeline. In a later analysis, each TCR beta chain was defined by its CDR3 amino acid sequence together with its V-gene family, and reads lacking a unique V-gene family were excluded. As a way to deal with suspected cross-contamination and a sequencing artifact, a later analysis dropped 450 to 700 nucleotide sequences that were highly shared and had low generation probability. A later analysis calculated a clonal expansion index for each public chain from normalized within-repertoire ranks of inferred template counts. In a later analysis, generation probabilities were computed with a VDJ recombination model fitted to out-of-frame rearrangements, and the resulting probabilities were checked against IGoR. A later analysis scored TCR-TCR, TCR-HLA and TCR-CMV co-occurrence with hypergeometric tests, applying a repertoire-size bias correction to TCR pairs. In a later analysis, false discovery rates were estimated by permuting HLA or CMV assignments 20 times. In a later analysis, co-occurring TCRs were grouped using DBSCAN, and TCRdist sequence similarity was added for clustering within HLA-allele-positive subsets. Co-occurrence clustering excluded repertoires with fewer than 30,000 or more than 120,000 public chains, plus five with anomalous nucleotide sharing. The table comes from immuneACCESS by way of TCRdb, which keeps in-frame sequences with V and J called. Part of the clones is missing from these tables; in studies checked, under half for an unresolved V gene and the rest for unknown reasons. V and J calls and clone size are those listed in that table; D and trimming were worked out from the DNA. This sample holds approximately 190,000 clones; roughly 74% were observed only once. The ten largest clonotypes hold less than 6% of the sample.

Concerning this clone itself: Its cognate antigen has yet to be identified. There are no base qualities to consult, and no much larger clone falls within one base.

CDR1 is given as MNHNY and CDR2 as SVGAGI, both from the germline V gene (reference sequence). CDR3 length: 16 amino acids, cysteine to phenylalanine. Only CDR3 DNA is held: 48 bases, read in frame from base 1. V was cut back by 8 bases and J by 1 base, leaving a gap of 20 bases between them. This receptor chain uses TRBV6-6 and TRBJ1-1, with a weak D call of TRBD1 (5 bases match). The clonotype originates from a woman aged 25 to 39 in good health and CMV-seropositive. The sample comprised PBMCs. The DNA sequence is given as TGTGCCAGCTCTACCCGGGAGCCCGGGGGGAACACTGAAGCTTTCTTT. This sequence encodes CASSTREPGGNTEAFF.